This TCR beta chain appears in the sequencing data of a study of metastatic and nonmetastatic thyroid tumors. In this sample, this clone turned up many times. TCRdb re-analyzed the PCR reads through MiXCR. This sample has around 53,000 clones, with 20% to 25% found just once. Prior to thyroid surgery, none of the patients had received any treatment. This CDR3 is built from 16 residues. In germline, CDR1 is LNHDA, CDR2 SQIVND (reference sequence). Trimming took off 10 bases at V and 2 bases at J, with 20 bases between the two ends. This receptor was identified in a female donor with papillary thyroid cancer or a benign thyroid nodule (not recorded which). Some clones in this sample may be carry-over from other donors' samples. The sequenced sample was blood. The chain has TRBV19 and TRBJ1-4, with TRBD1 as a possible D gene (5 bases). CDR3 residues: CATAHRGLRTNEKLFF. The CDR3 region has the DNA TGTGCCACAGCACATAGGGGTTTGAGGACTAATGAAAAACTGTTTTTT. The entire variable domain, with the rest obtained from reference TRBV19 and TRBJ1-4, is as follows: DGGITQSPKYLFRKEGQNVTLSCEQNLNHDAMYWYRQDPGQGLRLIYYSQIVNDFQKGDIAEGYSVSREKKESFPLTVTSAQKNPTAFYLCATAHRGLRTNEKLFFGSGTQLSVL.